Described below is a single T cell receptor beta chain sequence and its context. Its antigen is as yet unknown. The data are from a study of T cell responses to AZD1222 COVID-19 vaccine. Notes on the study in general: Seropositive AZD1222 recipients at baseline numbered only five to seven.

Only in-frame clones appear in the TCRdb table, and some are missing; sequencing was by immunoSEQ multiplex PCR. The table records around 100,000 clones, approximately 88% of them present only once. This TCR derives from an adult in good health. The sequencing used peripheral blood, collected on day 0 of AZD1222 vaccination.

This CDR3 reads CASSPTPGGSNYGYTF. CDR3 sequence (DNA): TGTGCCAGCAGCCCGACCCCGGGGGGTTCTAACTATGGCTACACCTTC. The chain has TRBV9 and TRBJ1-2; D might be TRBD1 (5 bases). V was clipped by 4 bases and J by 0 bases, with 16 bases between them. This CDR3 is 16 amino acids long. Per the germline V gene, CDR1 is SGDLS and CDR2 is YYNGEE.